This is a list of T cell receptor beta chains from one sample in a study of blood T cell repertoires in COVID-19. This table comes from immunoSEQ multiplex PCR, and its TCRdb copy is limited to in-frame clones, with some not included. The sample has almost 250,000 clones, roughly 86% seen once. Source material: peripheral blood. The receptors were sampled from a woman of 80 years or more with COVID-19, enrolled during active disease. Both conserved end residues are part of each CDR3. D genes are given only for firm matches. Only part of the rows carry a size: once, few, many, or a class if the clone is expanded.

size	J	V	D	DNA	CDR3
NA	TRBJ2-1	TRBV24-1	NA	TGTGCCACCAGTGATGTTGGGGCCTTTCCCTCCTACAATGAGCAGTTCTTC	CATSDVGAFPSYNEQFF
NA	TRBJ2-1	TRBV9	NA	TGTGCCAGCAGCGTAGCTACCGGGGACTGGGGCAATGAGCAGTTCTTC	CASSVATGDWGNEQFF
NA	TRBJ2-5	TRBV9	TRBD1	TGTGCCAGCAGCGAAGGACAGGGGAGAGAGACCCAGTACTTC	CASSEGQGRETQYF
NA	TRBJ1-2	TRBV28	TRBD1	TGTGCCAGCCGTATCTTGGACAGGGGTGTTGGAGGCTACACCTTC	CASRILDRGVGGYTF
NA	TRBJ1-2	TRBV12-2	NA	TGTGCAAGTCGCTGGACAACTACGGTCCGCTATGGCTACACCTTC	CASRWTTTVRYGYTF
NA	TRBJ1-2	TRBV7-6	TRBD1	TGTGCCAGCAGCCCCCTGGCGGGGACAGGGCAAGGCTACACCTTC	CASSPLAGTGQGYTF
NA	TRBJ1-2	TRBV7-2	TRBD1	TGTGCCAGCAGCCTTAAAAACACAGGGGATGGCTACACCTTC	CASSLKNTGDGYTF
NA	TRBJ1-1	TRBV6-5	TRBD1	TGTGCCAGCAGTTGGGACAGGGTGAACACTGAAGCTTTCTTT	CASSWDRVNTEAFF
NA	TRBJ2-5	TRBV18	NA	TGTGCCAGCTCATCCACAGTAATCTCGGGACATGAAGAGACCCAGTACTTC	CASSSTVISGHEETQYF
once	TRBJ2-1	TRBV15	TRBD2	TGTGCCACCAGCCCCCGTCAGCTAGCGGGGAACAATGAGCAGTTCTTC	CATSPRQLAGNNEQFF
NA	TRBJ1-5	TRBV4-2	TRBD1	TGTGCCAGCAGCCCAGGGGGCCAGGGGGCAGTTCAGCCCCAGCATTTT	CASSPGGQGAVQPQHF
few	TRBJ2-7	TRBV21-1	NA	TGTGCCAGCACCAATGGGTCCAGGGGGAGCTCCTACGAGCAGTACTTC	CASTNGSRGSSYEQYF
NA	TRBJ1-2	TRBV28	NA	TGTGCCAGCAGTTCGATCAGCCAGACTGAATGCTACACCTTC	CASSSISQTECYTF
NA	TRBJ2-1	TRBV12-2	NA	TGTGCAAGTCGCTTAGCGCTGGCAGTTTCACCCCTCCACAATGAGCAGTTCTTC	CASRLALAVSPLHNEQFF
NA	TRBJ1-1	TRBV11-2	NA	TGTGCCAGCAGCTTAGGGACAGCCTCACTGGGAGCTTTCTTT	CASSLGTASLGAFF
NA	TRBJ1-6	TRBV18	NA	TGTGCCAGCTCACCGGGGGCTGTAGTTAATTCACCCCTCCACTTT	CASSPGAVVNSPLHF
NA	TRBJ2-5	TRBV2	TRBD2	TGTGCCAGCAGTGAAGAAAGCGGGGAAGAGACCCAGTACTTC	CASSEESGEETQYF
NA	TRBJ1-4	TRBV18	TRBD1	TGTGCCAGCTCACGTGGGACAGGGATCGGGACTAATGAAAAACTGTTTTTT	CASSRGTGIGTNEKLFF
few	TRBJ1-1	TRBV28	NA	TGTGCCAGCAGTTTGACCTACAGGCCAGACACTGAAGCTTTCTTT	CASSLTYRPDTEAFF
NA	TRBJ1-1	TRBV2	TRBD1	TGTGCCAGCAGTCGGCAGGGGGCGCGGAACACTGAAGCTTTCTTT	CASSRQGARNTEAFF
NA	TRBJ2-1	TRBV24-1	NA	TGTGCCACCAGTTCCTCCGGGGGGCCCTACAATGAGCAGTTCTTC	CATSSSGGPYNEQFF